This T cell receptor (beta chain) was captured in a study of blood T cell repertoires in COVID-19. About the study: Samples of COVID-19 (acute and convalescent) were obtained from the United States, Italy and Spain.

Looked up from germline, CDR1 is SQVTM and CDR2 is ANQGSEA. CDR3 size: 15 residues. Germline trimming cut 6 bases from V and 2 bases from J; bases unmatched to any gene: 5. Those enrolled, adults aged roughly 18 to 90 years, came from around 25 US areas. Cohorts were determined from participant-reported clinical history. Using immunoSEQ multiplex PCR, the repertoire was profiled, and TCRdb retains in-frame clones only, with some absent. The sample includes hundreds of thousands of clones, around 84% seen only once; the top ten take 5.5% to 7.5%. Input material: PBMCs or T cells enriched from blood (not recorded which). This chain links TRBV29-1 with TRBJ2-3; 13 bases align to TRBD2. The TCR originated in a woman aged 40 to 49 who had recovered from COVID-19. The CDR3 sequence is CSVPGTSGITDTQYF. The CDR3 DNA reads TGCAGCGTCCCCGGGACTAGCGGGATCACAGATACGCAGTATTTT.